This T cell receptor beta chain was profiled in a study of cytomegalovirus exposure and HLA in healthy donors. Concerning this clone itself: Its antigen is unidentified.

Study findings and constraints: Analyses of presence and absence presupposed an approximately uniform sequencing depth across donors. Prediction of most subjects' HLA-A and HLA-B alleles by TCR beta sequences was reportedly accurate. TRBV6-2, TRBV6-3 and some other V segments were unresolvable in 87-base-pair reads. Another analysis was done later, and it associated 17,000 or so TCR beta sequences with HLA alleles at 0.05 false discovery rate.

Primers for the PCR totalled 60 Vbeta and 13 Jbeta. The repertoire was sequenced with immunoSEQ multiplex PCR; TCRdb's copy has only in-frame clones and lacks some. Among under 200,000 clones listed, around 86% were seen once. This CDR3 has 15 residues. Per germline, CDR1 MNHNS and CDR2 SASEGT. The V gene lost 4 bases and the J gene lost 2 bases, with 12 bases spanning the gap. The specimen was PBMCs. This chain joins TRBV6-1 and TRBJ2-1; D may be TRBD1 (6 bases). The sequence was obtained from a human donor in good health. The chain's CDR3 is CASSGPRTAYNEQFF. For the CDR3, the DNA is TGTGCCAGCAGTGGGCCCCGGACAGCCTACAATGAGCAGTTCTTC.